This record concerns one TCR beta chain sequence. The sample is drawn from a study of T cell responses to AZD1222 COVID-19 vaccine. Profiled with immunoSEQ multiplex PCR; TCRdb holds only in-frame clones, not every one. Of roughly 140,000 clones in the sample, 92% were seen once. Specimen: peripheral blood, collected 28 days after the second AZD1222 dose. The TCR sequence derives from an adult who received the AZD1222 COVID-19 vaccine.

The CDR3 DNA is TGTGCCAGCAGCTGGGGTGTGAGCAGGGGTCAGCCCCAGCATTTT. Amino acid sequence: CASSWGVSRGQPQHF. This chain connects TRBV7-2 to TRBJ1-5, with D possibly matching TRBD1 (6 bases). The germline V and J ends were trimmed by 4 bases and 6 bases, with 16 bases remaining between them. The CDR3 totals 15 residues. In germline, CDR1 is SGHTA, CDR2 FQGNSA.